This T cell receptor beta chain was sequenced in a study of response to subunit inactivated influenza vaccine. TCRdb processed the RT-PCR reads anew with MiXCR; each CDR3 protein has one entry. There are 490,000 or so distinct CDR3 sequences in the sample; approximately 7.7% occur only once, and approximately 12% lies in the top ten. The CDR3 totals 15 residues. V shed 4 bases and J 2 bases; nucleotides not matched to a gene: 9. Germline CDR1 is SGDLS and CDR2 is YYNGEE. This clonotype was detected a few times. Its antigen remains unidentified. Notes on the study in general: It was suggested by the authors that few new T cells are recruited by each seasonal influenza vaccination.

The chain combines TRBV9 with TRBJ2-7; 7 bases map to TRBD1. This specimen was PBMCs from blood, taken roughly 24 months after vaccination. This receptor was taken from a man in his fifties or sixties who received an inactivated influenza vaccine. CDR3 sequence: CASSNRDSAPYEQYF. DNA for the CDR3: TGTGCCAGCAGCAACCGGGACAGTGCCCCCTACGAGCAGTACTTC.